Sequencing of this T cell receptor (beta chain) was carried out in a study of T cells in Graves' hyperthyroidism and ophthalmopathy. Trimming took 3 bases from V and 9 from J, leaving 14 bases between them. This CDR3 spans 13 amino acids. Germline CDR1 MDHEN, CDR2 SYDVKM. Amplification of TCR beta CDR3 regions was performed using RNA transcripts as template. First-round RT-PCR with HTBI primers amplified the TCR CDR3 region. Using its own MiXCR run on the multiplex PCR reads, TCRdb lists one record per CDR3 protein. Of about 550,000 distinct CDR3 sequences listed, around 21% are singletons. Study-wide findings and caveats: The majority of expanded thyroid clonotypes above 0.001 also appeared in blood.

The table lists this clonotype with many counts. Its antigen is unidentified. Sequenced input: blood. The clonotype comes from a man aged 18 to 30 with Graves' hyperthyroidism. This chain connects TRBV28 to TRBJ1-1; tentatively, D is TRBD1 (5 bases). CDR3 sequence: CASSLIIGTQAFF. As DNA, the CDR3 is TGTGCCAGCAGTTTGATAATCGGGACCCAAGCTTTCTTT.